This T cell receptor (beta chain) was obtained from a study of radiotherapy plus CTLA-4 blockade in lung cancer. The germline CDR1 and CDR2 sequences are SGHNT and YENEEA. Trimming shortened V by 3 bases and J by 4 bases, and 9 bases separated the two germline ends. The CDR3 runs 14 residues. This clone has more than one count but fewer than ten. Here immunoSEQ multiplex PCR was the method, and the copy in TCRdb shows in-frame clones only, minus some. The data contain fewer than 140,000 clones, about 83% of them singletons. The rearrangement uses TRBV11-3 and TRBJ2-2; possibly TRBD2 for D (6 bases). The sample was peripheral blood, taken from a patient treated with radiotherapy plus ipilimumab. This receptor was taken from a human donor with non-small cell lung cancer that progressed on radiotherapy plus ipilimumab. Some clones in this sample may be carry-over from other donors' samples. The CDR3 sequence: CASSLGTVTGELFF. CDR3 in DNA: TGTGCCAGCAGCTTGGGGACTGTCACCGGGGAGCTGTTTTTT. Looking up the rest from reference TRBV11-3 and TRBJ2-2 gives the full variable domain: EAGVVQSPRYKIIEKKQPVAFWCNPISGHNTLYWYLQNLGQGPELLIRYENEEAVDDSQLPKDRFSAERLKGVDSTLKIQPAELGDSAVYLCASSLGTVTGELFFGEGSRLTVL.